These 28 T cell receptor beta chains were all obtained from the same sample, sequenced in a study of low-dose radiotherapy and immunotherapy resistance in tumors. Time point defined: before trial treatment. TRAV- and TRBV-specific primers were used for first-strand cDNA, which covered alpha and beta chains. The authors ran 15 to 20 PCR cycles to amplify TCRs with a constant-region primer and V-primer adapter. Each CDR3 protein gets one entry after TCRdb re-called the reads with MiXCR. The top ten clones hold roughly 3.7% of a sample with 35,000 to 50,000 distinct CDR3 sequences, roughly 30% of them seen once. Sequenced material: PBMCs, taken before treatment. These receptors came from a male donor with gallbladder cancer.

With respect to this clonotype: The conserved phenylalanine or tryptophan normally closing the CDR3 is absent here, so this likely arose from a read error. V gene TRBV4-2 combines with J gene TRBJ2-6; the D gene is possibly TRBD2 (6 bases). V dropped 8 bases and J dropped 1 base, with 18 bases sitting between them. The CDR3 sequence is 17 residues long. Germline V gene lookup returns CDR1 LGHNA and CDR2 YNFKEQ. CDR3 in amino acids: CASGLMAGISGANVLTC. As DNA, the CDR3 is TGTGCCAGCGGCCTGATGGCGGGAATTTCTGGGGCCAACGTCCTGACTTGC.

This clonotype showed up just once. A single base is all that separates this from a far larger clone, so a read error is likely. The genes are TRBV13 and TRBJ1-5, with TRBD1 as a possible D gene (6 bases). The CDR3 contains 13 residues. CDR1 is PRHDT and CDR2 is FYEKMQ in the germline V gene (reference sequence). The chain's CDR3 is CASSVGPGQPRHF. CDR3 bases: TGTGCCAGCAGTGTGGGACCAGGACAGCCCCGGCATTTT.

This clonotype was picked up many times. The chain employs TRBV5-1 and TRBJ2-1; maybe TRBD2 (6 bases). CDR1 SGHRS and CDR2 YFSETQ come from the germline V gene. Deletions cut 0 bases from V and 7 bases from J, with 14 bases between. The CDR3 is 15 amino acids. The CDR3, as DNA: TGCGCCAGCAGCTTGGGGCAGGGAGGAAAAAATGAGCAGTTCTTC. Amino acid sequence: CASSLGQGGKNEQFF.

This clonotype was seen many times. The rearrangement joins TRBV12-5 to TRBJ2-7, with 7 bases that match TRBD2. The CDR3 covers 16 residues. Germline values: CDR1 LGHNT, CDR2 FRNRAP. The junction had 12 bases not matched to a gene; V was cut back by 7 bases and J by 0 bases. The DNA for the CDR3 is TGTGCTAGTGTCACCCTCACCGCGGGGGACTCCTACGAGCAGTACTTC. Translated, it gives CASVTLTAGDSYEQYF.

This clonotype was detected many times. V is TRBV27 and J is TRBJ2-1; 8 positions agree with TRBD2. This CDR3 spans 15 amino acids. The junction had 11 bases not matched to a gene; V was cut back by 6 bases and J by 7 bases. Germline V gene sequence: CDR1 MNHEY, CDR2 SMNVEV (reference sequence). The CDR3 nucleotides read TGTGCCAGCAGAATGCGAGCGGGAGTGGGGAATGAGCAGTTCTTC. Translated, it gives CASRMRAGVGNEQFF.

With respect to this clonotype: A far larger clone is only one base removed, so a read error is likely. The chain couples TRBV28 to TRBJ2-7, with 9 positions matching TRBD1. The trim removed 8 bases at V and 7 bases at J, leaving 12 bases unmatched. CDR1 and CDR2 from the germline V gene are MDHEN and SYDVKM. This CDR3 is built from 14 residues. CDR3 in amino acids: CASHAGTGFNEQYF. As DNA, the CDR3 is TGTGCCAGCCATGCCGGGACAGGGTTTAATGAGCAGTACTTC.

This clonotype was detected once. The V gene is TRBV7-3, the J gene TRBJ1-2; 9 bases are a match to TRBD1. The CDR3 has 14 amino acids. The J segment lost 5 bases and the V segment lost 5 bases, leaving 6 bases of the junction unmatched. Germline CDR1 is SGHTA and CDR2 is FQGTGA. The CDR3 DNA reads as TGTGCCAGCAGCCAAACAGGGGGCCGGTATGGCTACACCTTC. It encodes CASSQTGGRYGYTF.

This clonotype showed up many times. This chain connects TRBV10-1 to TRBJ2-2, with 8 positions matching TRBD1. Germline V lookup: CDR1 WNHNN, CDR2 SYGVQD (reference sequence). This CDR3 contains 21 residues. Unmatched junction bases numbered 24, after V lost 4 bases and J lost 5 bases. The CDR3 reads CASSGTGTGALKVFGTGELFF. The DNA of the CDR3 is TGCGCCAGCAGTGGAACCGGGACAGGCGCCCTTAAAGTCTTTGGTACCGGGGAGCTGTTTTTT.

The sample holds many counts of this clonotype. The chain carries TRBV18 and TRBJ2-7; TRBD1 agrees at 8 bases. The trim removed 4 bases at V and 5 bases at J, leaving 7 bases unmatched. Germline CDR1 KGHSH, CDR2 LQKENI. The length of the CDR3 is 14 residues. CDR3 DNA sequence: TGTGCCAGCTCACTTTCGGGACAGGATAACGAGCAGTACTTC. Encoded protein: CASSLSGQDNEQYF.

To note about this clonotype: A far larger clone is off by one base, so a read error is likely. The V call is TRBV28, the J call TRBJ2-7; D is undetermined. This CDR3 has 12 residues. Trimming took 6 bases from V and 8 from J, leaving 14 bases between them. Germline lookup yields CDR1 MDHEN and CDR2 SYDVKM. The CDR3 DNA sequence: TGTGCCAGCAGCACGATAGGGCTCAAGCAGTACTTC. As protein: CASSTIGLKQYF.

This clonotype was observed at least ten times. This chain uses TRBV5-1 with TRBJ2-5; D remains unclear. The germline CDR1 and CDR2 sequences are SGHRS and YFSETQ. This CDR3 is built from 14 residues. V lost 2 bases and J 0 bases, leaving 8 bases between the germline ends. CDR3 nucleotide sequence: TGCGCCAGCAGCTTACAAGTGAACCAAGAGACCCAGTACTTC. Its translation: CASSLQVNQETQYF.

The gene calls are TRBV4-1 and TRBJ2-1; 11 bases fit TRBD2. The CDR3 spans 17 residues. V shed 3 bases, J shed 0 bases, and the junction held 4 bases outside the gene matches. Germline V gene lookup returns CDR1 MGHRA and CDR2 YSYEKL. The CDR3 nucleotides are TGCGCCAGCAGCCATTTAGCGGGAGGGCTCTCCTACAATGAGCAGTTCTTC. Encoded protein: CASSHLAGGLSYNEQFF.

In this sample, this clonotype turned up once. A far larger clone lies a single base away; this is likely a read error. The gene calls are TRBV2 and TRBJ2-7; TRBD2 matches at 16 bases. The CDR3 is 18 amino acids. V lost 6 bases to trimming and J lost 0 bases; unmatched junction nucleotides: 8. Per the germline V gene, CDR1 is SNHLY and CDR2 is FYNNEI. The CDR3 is CASSSAGLAGGPSYEQYF. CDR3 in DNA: TGTGCCAGCAGCTCCGCGGGACTAGCGGGAGGGCCCTCCTACGAGCAGTACTTC. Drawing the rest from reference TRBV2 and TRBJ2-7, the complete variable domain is EPEVTQTPSHQVTQMGQEVILRCVPISNHLYFYWYRQILGQKVEFLVSFYNNEISEKSEIFDDQFSVERPDGSNFTLKIRSTKLEDSAMYFCASSSAGLAGGPSYEQYFGPGTRLTVT.

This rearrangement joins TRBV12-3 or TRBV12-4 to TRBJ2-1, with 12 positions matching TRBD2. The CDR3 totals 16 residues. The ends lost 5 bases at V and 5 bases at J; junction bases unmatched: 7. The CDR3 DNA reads TGTGCCAGCAGTAGGACTAGCGGGGTCCTAAACAATGAGCAGTTCTTC. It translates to CASSRTSGVLNNEQFF.

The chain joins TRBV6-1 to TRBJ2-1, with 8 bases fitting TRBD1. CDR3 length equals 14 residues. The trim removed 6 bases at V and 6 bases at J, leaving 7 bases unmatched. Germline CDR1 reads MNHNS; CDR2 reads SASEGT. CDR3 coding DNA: TGTGCCAGCAGCCTGGACAGGGCCCCCAATGAGCAGTTCTTC. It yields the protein CASSLDRAPNEQFF.

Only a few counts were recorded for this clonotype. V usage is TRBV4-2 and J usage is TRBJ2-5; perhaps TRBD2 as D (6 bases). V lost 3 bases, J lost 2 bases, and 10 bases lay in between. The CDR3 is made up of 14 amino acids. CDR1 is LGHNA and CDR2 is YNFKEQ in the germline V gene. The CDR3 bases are TGTGCCAGCAGCCAGGGACGGGGGCAAGAGACCCAGTACTTC. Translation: CASSQGRGQETQYF.

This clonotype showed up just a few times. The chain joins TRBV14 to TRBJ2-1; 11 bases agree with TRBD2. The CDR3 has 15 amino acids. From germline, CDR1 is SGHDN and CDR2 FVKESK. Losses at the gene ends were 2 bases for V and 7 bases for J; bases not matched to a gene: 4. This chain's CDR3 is CASSQLAGGWNEQFF. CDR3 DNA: TGTGCCAGCAGCCAACTAGCGGGAGGATGGAATGAGCAGTTCTTC.

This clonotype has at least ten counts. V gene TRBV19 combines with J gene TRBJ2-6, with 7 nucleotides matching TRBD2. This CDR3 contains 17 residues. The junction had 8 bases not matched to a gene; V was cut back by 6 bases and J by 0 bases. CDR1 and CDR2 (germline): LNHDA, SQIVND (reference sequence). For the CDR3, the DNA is TGTGCCAGTAGAAGAAGTGGCGGGAGCTCTGGGGCCAACGTCCTGACTTTC. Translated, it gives CASRRSGGSSGANVLTF.

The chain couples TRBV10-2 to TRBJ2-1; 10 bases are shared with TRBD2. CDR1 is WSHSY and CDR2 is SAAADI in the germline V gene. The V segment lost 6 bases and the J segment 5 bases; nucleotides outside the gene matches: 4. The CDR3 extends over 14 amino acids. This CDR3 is CASSASGRDNEQFF. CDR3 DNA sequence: TGCGCCAGCAGCGCTAGCGGGAGAGACAATGAGCAGTTCTTC.

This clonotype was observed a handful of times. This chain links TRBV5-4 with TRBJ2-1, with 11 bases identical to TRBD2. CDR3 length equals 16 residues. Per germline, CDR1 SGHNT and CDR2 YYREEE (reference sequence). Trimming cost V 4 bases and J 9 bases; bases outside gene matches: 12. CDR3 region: CASSEGSGGAVLEQFF. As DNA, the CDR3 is TGTGCCAGCAGCGAAGGTAGCGGGGGGGCGGTACTTGAGCAGTTCTTC. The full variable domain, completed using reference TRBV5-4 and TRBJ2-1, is ETGVTQSPTHLIKTRGQQVTLRCSSQSGHNTVSWYQQALGQGPQFIFQYYREEENGRGNFPPRFSGLQFPNYSSELNVNALELDDSALYLCASSEGSGGAVLEQFFGPGTRLTVL.

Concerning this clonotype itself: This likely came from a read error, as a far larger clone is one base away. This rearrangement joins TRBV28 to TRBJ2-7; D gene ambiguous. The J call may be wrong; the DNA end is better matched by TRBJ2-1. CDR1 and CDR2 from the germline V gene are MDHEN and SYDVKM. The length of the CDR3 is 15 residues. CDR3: CASGPSLRSYNEQFF. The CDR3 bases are TGTGCCAGCGGTCCTTCCCTGCGCTCCTACAATGAGCAGTTCTTC.

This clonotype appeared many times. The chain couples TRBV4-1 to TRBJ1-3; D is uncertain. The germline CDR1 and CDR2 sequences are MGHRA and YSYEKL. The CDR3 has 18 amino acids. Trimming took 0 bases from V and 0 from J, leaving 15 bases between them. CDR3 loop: CASSQDDGTPYSGNTIYF. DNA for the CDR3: TGCGCCAGCAGCCAAGATGATGGCACTCCCTACTCTGGAAACACCATATATTTT.

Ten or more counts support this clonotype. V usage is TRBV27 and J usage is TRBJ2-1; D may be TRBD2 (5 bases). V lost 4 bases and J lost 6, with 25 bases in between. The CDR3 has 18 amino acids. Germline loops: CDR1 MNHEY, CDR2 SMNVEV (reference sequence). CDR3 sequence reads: CASSSVLQRPTRRNEQFF. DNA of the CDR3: TGTGCCAGCAGTTCAGTTCTGCAGCGGCCTACCAGGCGCAATGAGCAGTTCTTC.

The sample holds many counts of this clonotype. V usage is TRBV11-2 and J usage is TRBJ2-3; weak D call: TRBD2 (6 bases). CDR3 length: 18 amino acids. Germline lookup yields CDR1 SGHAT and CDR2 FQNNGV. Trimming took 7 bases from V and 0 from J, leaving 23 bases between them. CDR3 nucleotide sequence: TGTGCCAGCACCACACACCCCCGGGGGACCACTAGCACAGATACGCAGTATTTT. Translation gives CASTTHPRGTTSTDTQYF.

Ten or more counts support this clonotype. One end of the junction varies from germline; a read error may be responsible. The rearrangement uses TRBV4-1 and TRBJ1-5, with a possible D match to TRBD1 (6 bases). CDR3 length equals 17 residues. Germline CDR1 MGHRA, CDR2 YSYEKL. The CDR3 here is CASSQHMVQGKSQPQHF. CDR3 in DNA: TGTGCCAGCAGCCAGCACATGGTGCAGGGGAAAAGTCAGCCCCAGCATTTT.

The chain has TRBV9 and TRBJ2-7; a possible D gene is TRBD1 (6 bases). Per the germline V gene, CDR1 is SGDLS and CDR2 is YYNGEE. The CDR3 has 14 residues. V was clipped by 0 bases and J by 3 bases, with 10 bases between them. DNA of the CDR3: TGTGCCAGCAGCGTAGAGGGGGTCAGCTACGAGCAGTACTTC. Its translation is CASSVEGVSYEQYF.

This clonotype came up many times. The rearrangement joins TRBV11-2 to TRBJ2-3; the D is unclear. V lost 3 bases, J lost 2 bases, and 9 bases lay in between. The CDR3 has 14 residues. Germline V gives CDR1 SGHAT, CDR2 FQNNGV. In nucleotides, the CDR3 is TGTGCCAGCAGCTTGTCCTCCTACACAGATACGCAGTATTTT. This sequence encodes CASSLSSYTDTQYF.

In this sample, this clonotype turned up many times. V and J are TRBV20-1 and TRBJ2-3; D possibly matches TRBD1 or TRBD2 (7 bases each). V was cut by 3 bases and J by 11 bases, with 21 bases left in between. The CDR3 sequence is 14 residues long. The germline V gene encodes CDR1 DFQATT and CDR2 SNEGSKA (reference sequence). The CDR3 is CSASQGQRGLGQYF. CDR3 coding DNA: TGCAGTGCTAGTCAGGGACAGCGGGGTTTAGGGCAGTATTTT.